This TCR beta chain came from a study of T cells in tuberculosis. Study-level information: Sequenced TCRs come from CD1B-GMM tetramer-binding T cells.

Germline CDR1 reads MDHEN; CDR2 reads SYDVKM. V lost 6 bases and J 2 bases, leaving 13 bases between the germline ends. CDR3 size: 14 residues. Assay: immunoSEQ multiplex PCR; the TCRdb copy retains only in-frame clones and omits some. The table records more than 45,000 clones, 88% of them present only once. After thawing and overnight rest, PBMC were stained with GMM-loaded CD1B tetramer, viability dye and anti-CD3 for sorting. The lipid loaded on the CD1B tetramers was C32 glucose monomycolate from Rhodococcus equi. PBMC for tetramer sorting were first depleted of CD14-expressing monocytes. Approximately 100,000 tetramer-negative cells were sorted from each donor.

Sequencing input: CD1b-GMM tetramer-negative cells sorted from PBMCs. This clonotype was obtained from an adult woman with latent tuberculosis. The chain uses TRBV28 and TRBJ1-1; possibly TRBD1 for D (5 bases). DNA of the CDR3: TGTGCCAGCAGCCCGCCGACAGTTAACACTGAAGCTTTCTTT. Translation gives CASSPPTVNTEAFF. The complete variable domain, with remaining parts taken from reference TRBV28 and TRBJ1-1, reads DVKVTQSSRYLVKRTGEKVFLECVQDMDHENMFWYRQDPGLGLRLIYFSYDVKMKEKGDIPEGYSVSREKKERFSLILESASTNQTSMYLCASSPPTVNTEAFFGQGTRLTVV.